These T cell receptor beta chains were read from a single sample in a study of shared clonotypes between healthy human individuals. Clones were sequenced by immunoSEQ multiplex PCR, and TCRdb holds only the in-frame ones, with some missing. The data show under 2,000,000 clones, over 85% seen once. Input material: naive CD8+ T cells sorted from blood. All receptors come from a man between 18 and 35 years old in good health. Each CDR3 is given with its conserved first and last residue. A D gene is named only where the DNA matches it firmly. Expanded clones are given a class, and other clones once, few, many or no size at all.

clone_size	v_call	j_call	d_call	cdr3_aa	cdr3_nt
.	TRBV28	TRBJ1-1	.	CASSLWSQGSFF	TGTGCCAGCAGTTTATGGTCGCAGGGGTCTTTCTTT
.	TRBV4-1	TRBJ2-7	TRBD1	CASSQLKGDRFSYEQYF	TGCGCCAGCAGCCAACTCAAAGGGGACAGGTTCTCCTACGAGCAGTACTTC
.	TRBV27	TRBJ2-1	TRBD2	CASSSVMVAGVNHNEQFF	TGTGCCAGCAGTTCCGTTATGGTAGCGGGGGTAAATCACAATGAGCAGTTCTTC
.	TRBV11-2	TRBJ2-7	.	CASRPALDRTLYEQYF	TGTGCCAGCAGGCCTGCCTTGGACAGAACCCTCTACGAGCAGTACTTC
.	TRBV5-6	TRBJ2-3	TRBD1	CASTATGTGTLRDTDTQYF	TGTGCCAGCACCGCCACCGGGACAGGGACATTAAGAGACACAGATACGCAGTATTTT
.	TRBV6-5	TRBJ2-1	TRBD1	CASSAGQGAGYEQFF	TGTGCCAGCAGTGCGGGACAGGGGGCCGGCTACGAGCAGTTCTTC
.	TRBV4-1	TRBJ2-7	.	CASSQSGPGYYEQYF	TGCGCCAGCAGCCAATCGGGTCCAGGATACTACGAGCAGTACTTC
once	TRBV9	TRBJ2-2	.	CASSGRTSNTGELFF	TGTGCCAGCAGCGGAAGGACAAGCAACACCGGGGAGCTGTTTTTT
.	TRBV5-1	TRBJ2-7	.	CASSSTDLGSYEQYF	TGCGCCAGCAGCTCAACTGACCTGGGTTCCTACGAGCAGTACTTC
.	TRBV5-6	TRBJ2-7	TRBD2	CASSLVGTSSSYEQYF	TGTGCCAGCAGCTTGGTCGGGACTAGCTCATCCTACGAGCAGTACTTC
.	TRBV7-9	TRBJ2-7	TRBD1	CASSSPSGQGNYEQYF	TGTGCCAGCAGCTCCCCCTCCGGACAGGGGAACTACGAGCAGTACTTC
.	TRBV7-6	TRBJ2-4	.	CASSLGAKNIQYF	TGTGCCAGCAGCTTGGGCGCCAAAAACATTCAGTACTTC
.	TRBV5-1	TRBJ2-7	.	CASSLTGGEQYF	TGCGCCAGCAGCTTAACGGGCGGCGAGCAGTACTTC
.	TRBV5-1	TRBJ2-1	TRBD1	CASSSTGAFAHEQFF	TGCGCCAGCAGCTCGACAGGGGCCTTCGCTCATGAGCAGTTCTTC
.	TRBV11-2	TRBJ2-7	TRBD2	CASSLLAGDSYEQYF	TGTGCCAGCAGCTTACTAGCGGGAGATTCCTACGAGCAGTACTTC
.	TRBV27	TRBJ2-1	.	CASSPTPSNNEQFF	TGTGCCAGCAGTCCCACCCCTAGCAACAATGAGCAGTTCTTC
.	TRBV6-1	TRBJ1-2	.	CASSPTGTANYGYTF	TGTGCCAGCAGCCCGACCGGGACGGCTAACTATGGCTACACCTTC
.	TRBV6-1	TRBJ1-6	.	CASHEESSYNSPLHF	TGTGCCAGCCACGAGGAGAGCTCCTATAATTCACCCCTCCACTTT
.	TRBV6-5	TRBJ2-5	TRBD1	CASSSGTGVRETQYF	TGTGCCAGCAGTTCCGGGACAGGGGTTAGGGAGACCCAGTACTTC
.	TRBV10-3	TRBJ2-7	.	CAITPGTPSSSYEQYF	TGTGCCATCACCCCGGGGACTCCGAGTAGCTCCTACGAGCAGTACTTC
.	TRBV2	TRBJ2-7	TRBD2	CASSVGGLVYEQYF	TGTGCCAGCAGTGTAGGGGGACTAGTCTACGAGCAGTACTTC
.	TRBV28	TRBJ2-7	TRBD1	CASSSLGTGLIEQYF	TGTGCCAGCAGTTCCCTTGGGACAGGGTTGATTGAGCAGTACTTC
once	TRBV5-4	TRBJ1-3	TRBD1	CASSPDRGSGNTIYF	TGTGCCAGCAGCCCGGACAGGGGAAGTGGAAACACCATATATTTT
.	TRBV7-9	TRBJ2-7	TRBD1	CASSPYGDRGYEQYF	TGTGCCAGCAGCCCCTACGGGGACAGGGGCTACGAGCAGTACTTC
.	TRBV9	TRBJ1-2	TRBD1	CASSTYDRDGYTF	TGTGCCAGCAGCACATACGACAGGGATGGCTACACCTTC
.	TRBV19	TRBJ2-3	.	CASSIWRDDTDTQYF	TGTGCCAGTAGTATCTGGCGGGATGACACAGATACGCAGTATTTT
once	TRBV5-1	TRBJ2-5	.	CASSPESQGRKETQYF	TGCGCCAGCAGCCCCGAGTCTCAGGGGCGGAAAGAGACCCAGTACTTC
.	TRBV7-9	TRBJ2-1	TRBD2	CASSLTTSAEQFF	TGTGCCAGCAGCTTAACGACTAGCGCTGAGCAGTTCTTC
.	TRBV29-1	TRBJ2-2	.	CSVVGRSTGELFF	TGCAGCGTTGTGGGGAGAAGCACCGGGGAGCTGTTTTTT
.	TRBV2	TRBJ2-3	TRBD2	CASNPSGYTDTQYF	TGTGCCAGCAATCCTAGCGGATACACAGATACGCAGTATTTT
.	TRBV5-4	TRBJ2-1	TRBD1	CASRSEGQGINEQFF	TGTGCCAGCAGAAGTGAGGGACAGGGGATCAATGAGCAGTTCTTC
.	TRBV2	TRBJ2-2	TRBD2	CASIGTSDNTGELFF	TGTGCCAGCATAGGGACTAGCGACAACACCGGGGAGCTGTTTTTT
.	TRBV15	TRBJ2-2	TRBD1	CATSRGIPGQGDTGELFF	TGTGCCACCAGCAGAGGAATTCCGGGACAGGGGGACACCGGGGAGCTGTTTTTT
.	TRBV28	TRBJ1-6	.	CASSLTEVGGSPLHF	TGTGCCAGCAGTTTAACGGAGGTAGGGGGTTCACCCCTCCACTTT
.	TRBV6-1	TRBJ2-2	.	CASIWGELFF	TGTGCCAGCATCTGGGGGGAGCTGTTTTTT
.	TRBV6-6	TRBJ2-3	.	CASSYSSGSTDTQYF	TGTGCCAGCAGTTACTCCTCCGGTAGCACAGATACGCAGTATTTT
.	TRBV27	TRBJ1-5	.	CATREGLGNQPQHF	TGTGCCACCCGGGAGGGATTGGGCAATCAGCCCCAGCATTTT
.	TRBV7-2	TRBJ2-7	TRBD2	CASSLEEWGGSPYEQYF	TGTGCCAGCAGCTTAGAGGAGTGGGGAGGGAGCCCCTACGAGCAGTACTTC
.	TRBV27	TRBJ2-5	.	CASTSRQETQETQYF	TGTGCCAGTACTTCCCGGCAGGAGACCCAAGAGACCCAGTACTTC
.	TRBV6-1	TRBJ2-7	.	CASQARNYYEQYF	TGTGCCTCTCAGGCGAGGAACTACTACGAGCAGTACTTC
once	TRBV4-1	TRBJ1-5	.	CASSQGPVGQPQHF	TGCGCCAGCAGCCAAGGACCAGTCGGACAGCCCCAGCATTTT
.	TRBV10-2	TRBJ2-5	.	CASKRMTDAETQYF	TGCGCCAGCAAAAGGATGACGGACGCAGAGACCCAGTACTTC